The clone carrying this TCR beta chain was counted only a few times. The data derive from a study of post-analysis software for immune sequencing data. Unique molecular identifiers were present in the TCR beta cDNA libraries. TCRdb used MiXCR to reprocess the PCR reads, holding one entry per CDR3 protein. The data contain 350,000 to 500,000 distinct CDR3 sequences, 39% of them singletons. The sequence derives from a girl aged 2 to 10 with multiple sclerosis. Material for sequencing was blood.

CDR3 DNA sequence: TGCAGTGCTAGAAATCCAGCGGGTGATTCCTACGAGCAGTACTTC. Its translation is CSARNPAGDSYEQYF. This sequence joins TRBV20-1 and TRBJ2-7; D is perhaps TRBD2 (6 bases). The germline V gene has CDR1 DFQATT and CDR2 SNEGSKA (reference sequence). This CDR3 is 15 amino acids long. Trimming cost V 2 bases and J 1 base, with 15 bases left between them.